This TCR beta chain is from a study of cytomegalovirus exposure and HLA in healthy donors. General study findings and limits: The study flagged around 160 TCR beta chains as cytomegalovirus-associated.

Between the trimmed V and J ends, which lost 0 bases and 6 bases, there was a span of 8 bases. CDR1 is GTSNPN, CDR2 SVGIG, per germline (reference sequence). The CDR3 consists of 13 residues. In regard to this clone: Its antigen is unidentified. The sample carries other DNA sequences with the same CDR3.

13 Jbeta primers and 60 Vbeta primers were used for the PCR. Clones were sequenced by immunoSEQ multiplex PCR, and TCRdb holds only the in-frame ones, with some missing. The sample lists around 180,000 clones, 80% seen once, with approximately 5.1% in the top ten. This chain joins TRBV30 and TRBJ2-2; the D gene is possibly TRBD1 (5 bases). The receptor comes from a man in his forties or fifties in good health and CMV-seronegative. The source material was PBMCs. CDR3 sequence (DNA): TGTGCCTGGAGTGTCCAGGGTCCCGGGGAGCTGTTTTTT. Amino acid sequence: CAWSVQGPGELFF.